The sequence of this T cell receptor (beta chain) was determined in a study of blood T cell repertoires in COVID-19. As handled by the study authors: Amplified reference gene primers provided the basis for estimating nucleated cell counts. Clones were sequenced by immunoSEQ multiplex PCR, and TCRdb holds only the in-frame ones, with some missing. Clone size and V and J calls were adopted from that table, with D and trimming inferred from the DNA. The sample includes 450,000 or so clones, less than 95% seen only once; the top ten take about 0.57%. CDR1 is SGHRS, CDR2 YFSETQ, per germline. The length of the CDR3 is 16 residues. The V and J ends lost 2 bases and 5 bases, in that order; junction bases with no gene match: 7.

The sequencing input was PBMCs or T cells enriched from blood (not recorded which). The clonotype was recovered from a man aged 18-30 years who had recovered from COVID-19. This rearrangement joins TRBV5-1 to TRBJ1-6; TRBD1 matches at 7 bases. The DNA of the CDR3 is TGCGCCAGCAGCTTAGGAATTACAGGGGATAATTCACCCCTCCACTTT. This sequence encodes CASSLGITGDNSPLHF.